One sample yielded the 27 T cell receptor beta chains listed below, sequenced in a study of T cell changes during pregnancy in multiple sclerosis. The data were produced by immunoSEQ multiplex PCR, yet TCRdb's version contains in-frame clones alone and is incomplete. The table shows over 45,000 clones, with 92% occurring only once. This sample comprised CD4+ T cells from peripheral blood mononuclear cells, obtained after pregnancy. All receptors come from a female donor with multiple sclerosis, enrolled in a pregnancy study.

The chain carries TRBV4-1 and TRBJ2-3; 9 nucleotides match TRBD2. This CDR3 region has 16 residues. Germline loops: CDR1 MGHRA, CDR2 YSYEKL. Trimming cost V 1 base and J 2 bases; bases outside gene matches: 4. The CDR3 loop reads CASSQGLAGNTDTQYF. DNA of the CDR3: TGCGCCAGCAGCCAAGGGCTAGCGGGGAACACAGATACGCAGTATTTT.

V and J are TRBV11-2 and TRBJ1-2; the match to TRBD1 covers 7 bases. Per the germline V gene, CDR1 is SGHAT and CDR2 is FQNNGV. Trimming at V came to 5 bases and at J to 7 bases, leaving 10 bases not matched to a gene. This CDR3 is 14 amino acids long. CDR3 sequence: CASSPTTGYSGYTF. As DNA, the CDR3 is TGTGCCAGCAGCCCTACGACAGGGTACAGTGGCTACACCTTC.

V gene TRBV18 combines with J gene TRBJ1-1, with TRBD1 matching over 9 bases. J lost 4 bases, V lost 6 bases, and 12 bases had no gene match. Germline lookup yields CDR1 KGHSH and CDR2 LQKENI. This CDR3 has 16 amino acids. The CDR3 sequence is CASSHDRGAASTEAFF. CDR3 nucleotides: TGTGCCAGCTCCCACGACAGGGGGGCAGCTAGCACTGAAGCTTTCTTT.

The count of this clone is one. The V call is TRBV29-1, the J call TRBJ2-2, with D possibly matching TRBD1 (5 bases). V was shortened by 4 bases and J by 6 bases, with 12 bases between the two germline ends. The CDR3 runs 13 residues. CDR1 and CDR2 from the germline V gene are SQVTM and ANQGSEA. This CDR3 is CSVVRASPGELFF. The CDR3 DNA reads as TGCAGCGTTGTCAGGGCTAGTCCCGGGGAGCTGTTTTTT.

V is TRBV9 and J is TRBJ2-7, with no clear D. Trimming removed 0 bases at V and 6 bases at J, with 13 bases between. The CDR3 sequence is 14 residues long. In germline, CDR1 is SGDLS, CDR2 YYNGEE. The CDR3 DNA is TGTGCCAGCAGCGTAGACAGTGGGTGGCGCGAGCAGTACTTC. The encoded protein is CASSVDSGWREQYF.

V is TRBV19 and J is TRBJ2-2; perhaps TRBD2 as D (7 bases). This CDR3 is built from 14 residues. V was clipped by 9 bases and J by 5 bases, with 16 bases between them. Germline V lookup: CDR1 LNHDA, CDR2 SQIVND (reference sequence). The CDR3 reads CASRRGGQTGELFF. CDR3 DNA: TGTGCCAGCCGTAGGGGGGGGCAGACCGGGGAGCTGTTTTTT. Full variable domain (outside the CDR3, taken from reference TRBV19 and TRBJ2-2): DGGITQSPKYLFRKEGQNVTLSCEQNLNHDAMYWYRQDPGQGLRLIYYSQIVNDFQKGDIAEGYSVSREKKESFPLTVTSAQKNPTAFYLCASRRGGQTGELFFGEGSRLTVL.

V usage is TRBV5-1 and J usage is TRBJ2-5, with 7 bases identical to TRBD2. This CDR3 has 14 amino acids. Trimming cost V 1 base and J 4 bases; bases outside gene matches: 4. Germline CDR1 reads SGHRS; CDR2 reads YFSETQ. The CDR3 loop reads CASSLSAGAETQYF. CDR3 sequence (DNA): TGCGCCAGCAGCTTGTCGGCGGGAGCAGAGACCCAGTACTTC.

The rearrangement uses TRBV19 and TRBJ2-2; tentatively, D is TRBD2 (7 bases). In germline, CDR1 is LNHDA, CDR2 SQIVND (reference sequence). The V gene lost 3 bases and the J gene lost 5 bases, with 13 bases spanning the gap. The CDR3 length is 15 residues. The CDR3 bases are TGTGCCAGTAGTATCCAAGCGGGACAAACCGGGGAGCTGTTTTTT. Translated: CASSIQAGQTGELFF.

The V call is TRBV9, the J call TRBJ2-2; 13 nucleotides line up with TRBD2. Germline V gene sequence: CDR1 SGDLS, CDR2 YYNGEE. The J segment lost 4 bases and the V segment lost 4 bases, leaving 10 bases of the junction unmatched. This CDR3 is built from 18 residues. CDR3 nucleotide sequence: TGTGCCAGCAGCCCAACTAGCGGGAGGGCCCAAAGCACCGGGGAGCTGTTTTTT. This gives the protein CASSPTSGRAQSTGELFF.

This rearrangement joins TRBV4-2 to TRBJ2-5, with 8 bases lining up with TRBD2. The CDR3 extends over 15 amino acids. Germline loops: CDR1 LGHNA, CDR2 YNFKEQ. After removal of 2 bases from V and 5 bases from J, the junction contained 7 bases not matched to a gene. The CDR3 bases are TGTGCCAGCAGCCAATTAAGCGGGAGCGGGGAGACCCAGTACTTC. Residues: CASSQLSGSGETQYF.

CDR3 sequence reads: CASSLGLQSPGAPLHF. The CDR3 coding sequence is TGTGCCAGCAGCTTAGGGCTACAGTCCCCAGGGGCACCCCTCCACTTT. The rearrangement uses TRBV11-2 and TRBJ1-6; perhaps TRBD1 as D (6 bases). V lost 1 base and J 11 bases, leaving 18 bases between the germline ends. The CDR3 sequence is 16 residues long. In germline, CDR1 is SGHAT, CDR2 FQNNGV.

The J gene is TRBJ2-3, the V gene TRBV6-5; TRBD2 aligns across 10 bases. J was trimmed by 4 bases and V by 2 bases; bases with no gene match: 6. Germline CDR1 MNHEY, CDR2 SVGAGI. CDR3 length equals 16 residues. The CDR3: CASSYASGRNADTQYF. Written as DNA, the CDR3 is TGTGCCAGCAGTTACGCTAGCGGGAGAAACGCAGATACGCAGTATTTT.

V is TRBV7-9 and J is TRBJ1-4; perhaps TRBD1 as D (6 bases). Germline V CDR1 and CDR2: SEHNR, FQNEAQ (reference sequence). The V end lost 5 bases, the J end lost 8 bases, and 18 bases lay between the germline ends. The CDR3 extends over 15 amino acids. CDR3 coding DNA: TGTGCCAGCAGCCCAGGGGACATCCAAGGGGAAAAACTGTTTTTT. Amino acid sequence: CASSPGDIQGEKLFF. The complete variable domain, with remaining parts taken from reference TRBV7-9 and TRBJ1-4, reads DTGVSQNPRHKITKRGQNVTFRCDPISEHNRLYWYRQTLGQGPEFLTYFQNEAQLEKSRLLSDRFSAERPKGSFSTLEIQRTEQGDSAMYLCASSPGDIQGEKLFFGSGTQLSVL.

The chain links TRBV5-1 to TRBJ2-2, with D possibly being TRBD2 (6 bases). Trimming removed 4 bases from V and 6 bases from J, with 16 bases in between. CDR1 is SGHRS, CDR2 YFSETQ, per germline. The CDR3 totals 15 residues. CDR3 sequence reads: CASSPPSALAGELFF. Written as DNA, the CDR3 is TGCGCCAGCAGCCCCCCTAGCGCCTTAGCCGGGGAGCTGTTTTTT.

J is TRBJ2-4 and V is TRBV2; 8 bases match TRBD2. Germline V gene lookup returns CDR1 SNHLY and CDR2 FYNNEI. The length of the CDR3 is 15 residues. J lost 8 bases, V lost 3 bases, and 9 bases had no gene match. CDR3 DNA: TGTGCCAGCAGTGACTCCGGGAGGGCGCGGGACATTCAGTACTTC. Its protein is CASSDSGRARDIQYF.

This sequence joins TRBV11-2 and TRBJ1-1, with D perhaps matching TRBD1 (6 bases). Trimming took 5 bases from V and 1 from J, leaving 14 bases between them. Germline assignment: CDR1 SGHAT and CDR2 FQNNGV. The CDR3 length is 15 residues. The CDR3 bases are TGTGCCAGCAGCCCCCGAGGGGGTAGGAACACTGAAGCTTTCTTT. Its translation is CASSPRGGRNTEAFF.

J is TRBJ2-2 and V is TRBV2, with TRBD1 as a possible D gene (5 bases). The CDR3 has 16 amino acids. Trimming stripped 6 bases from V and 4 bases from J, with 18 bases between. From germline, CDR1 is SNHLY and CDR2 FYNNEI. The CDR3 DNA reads TGTGCCAGCAGGCTCCAGGGTGCGTTATCCACCGGGGAGCTGTTTTTT. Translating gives CASRLQGALSTGELFF.

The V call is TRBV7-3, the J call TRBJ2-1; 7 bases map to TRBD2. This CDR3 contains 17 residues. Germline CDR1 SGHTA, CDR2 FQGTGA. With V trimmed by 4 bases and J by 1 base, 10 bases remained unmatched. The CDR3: CASSSSKGSGSYNEQFF. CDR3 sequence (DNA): TGTGCCAGCAGCTCCTCCAAGGGTAGCGGGTCCTACAATGAGCAGTTCTTC.

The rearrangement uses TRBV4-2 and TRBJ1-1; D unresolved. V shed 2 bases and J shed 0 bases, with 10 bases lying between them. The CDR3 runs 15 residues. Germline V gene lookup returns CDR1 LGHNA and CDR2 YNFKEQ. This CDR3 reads CASSQYANMNTEAFF. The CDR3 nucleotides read TGTGCCAGCAGCCAATACGCAAACATGAACACTGAAGCTTTCTTT.

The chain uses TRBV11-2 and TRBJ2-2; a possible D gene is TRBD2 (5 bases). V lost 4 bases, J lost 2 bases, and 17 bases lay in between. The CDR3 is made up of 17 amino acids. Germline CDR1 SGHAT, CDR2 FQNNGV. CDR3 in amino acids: CASSSKGQRTNTGELFF. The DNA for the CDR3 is TGTGCCAGCAGCTCCAAGGGCCAGCGGACCAACACCGGGGAGCTGTTTTTT.

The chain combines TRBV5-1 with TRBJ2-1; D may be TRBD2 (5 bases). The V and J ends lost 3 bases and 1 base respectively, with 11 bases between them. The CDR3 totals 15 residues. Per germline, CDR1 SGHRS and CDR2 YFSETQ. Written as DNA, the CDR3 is TGCGCCAGCAGCTCGGACTTAGGATCCTACAATGAGCAGTTCTTC. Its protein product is CASSSDLGSYNEQFF.

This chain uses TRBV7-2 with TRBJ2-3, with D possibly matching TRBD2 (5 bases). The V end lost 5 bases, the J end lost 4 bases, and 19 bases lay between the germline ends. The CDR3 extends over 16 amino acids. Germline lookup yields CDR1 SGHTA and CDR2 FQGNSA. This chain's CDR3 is CASSRPGPEGADTQYF. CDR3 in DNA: TGTGCCAGCAGCCGCCCGGGCCCCGAGGGTGCAGATACGCAGTATTTT.

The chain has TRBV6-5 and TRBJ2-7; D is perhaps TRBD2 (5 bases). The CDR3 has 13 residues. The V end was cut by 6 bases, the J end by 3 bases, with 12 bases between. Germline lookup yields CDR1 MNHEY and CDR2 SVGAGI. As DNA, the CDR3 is TGTGCCAGCAGCCCGGACTCGATCTACGAGCAGTACTTC. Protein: CASSPDSIYEQYF.

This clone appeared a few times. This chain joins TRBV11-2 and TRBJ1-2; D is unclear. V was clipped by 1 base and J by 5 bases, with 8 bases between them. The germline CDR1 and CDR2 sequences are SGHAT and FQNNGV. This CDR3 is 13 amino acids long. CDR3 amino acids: CASSLASQYGYTF. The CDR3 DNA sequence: TGTGCCAGCAGCTTAGCTTCCCAGTATGGCTACACCTTC.

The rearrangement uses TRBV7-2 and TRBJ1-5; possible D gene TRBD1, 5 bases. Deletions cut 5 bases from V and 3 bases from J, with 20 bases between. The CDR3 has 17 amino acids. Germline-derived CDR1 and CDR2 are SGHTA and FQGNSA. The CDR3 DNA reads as TGTGCCAGCAGCCAAAGGGGCACACCCACTTCCAATCAGCCCCAGCATTTT. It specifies CASSQRGTPTSNQPQHF.

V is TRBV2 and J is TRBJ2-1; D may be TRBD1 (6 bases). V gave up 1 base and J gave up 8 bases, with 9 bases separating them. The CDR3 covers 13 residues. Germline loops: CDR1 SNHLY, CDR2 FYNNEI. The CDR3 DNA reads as TGTGCCAGCAGTGAAGACAGGGACCATGAGCAGTTCTTC. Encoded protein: CASSEDRDHEQFF.

CDR3 region: CASSRGQGHTEAFF. CDR3 sequence (DNA): TGTGCCAGCTCAAGGGGACAGGGACACACTGAAGCTTTCTTT. The V gene is TRBV18, the J gene TRBJ1-1, with 9 bases matching TRBD1. V trimming: 5 bases; J trimming: 3 bases; junction bases outside the gene matches: 4. Germline V lookup: CDR1 KGHSH, CDR2 LQKENI. The CDR3 is 14 amino acids.